This T cell receptor beta chain appears in the sequencing data of a study of post-analysis software for immune sequencing data. The TCR beta cDNA libraries contained unique molecular identifiers. One entry per CDR3 protein results from TCRdb running MiXCR on the PCR reads. The sample lists hundreds of thousands of distinct CDR3 sequences; roughly two fifths were seen once. The CDR3 loop spans 16 amino acids. V dropped 4 bases and J dropped 0; count of bases not matched to a gene: 7. Study-level findings and limits: Higher frequency in patients than in controls was seen for five TRBV segments, with TRBV5-6, TRBV5-1 and TRBV20-1 among them.

Points on this clonotype: The antigen is not known.

This TCR was recovered from a girl aged 5 to 17 with multiple sclerosis. V gene TRBV12-3 or TRBV12-4 combines with J gene TRBJ2-7; 9 bases are a match to TRBD1. Specimen: blood. CDR3 in amino acids: CASSSAWTGASYEQYF. CDR3 nucleotide sequence: TGTGCCAGCAGTTCAGCCTGGACAGGGGCCTCCTACGAGCAGTACTTC.